This TCR beta chain stems from a study of control samples from healthy donors and cancer patients. Germline CDR1 reads SGHTA; CDR2 reads FQGTGA. V was clipped by 1 base and J by 5 bases; unmatched bases: 4. The CDR3 has 15 residues. Generated by immunoSEQ multiplex PCR, the TCRdb table keeps only in-frame clones and is missing some. The table records under 200,000 clones, about 94% of them present only once. The sequence came from a woman in her 40s in good health. The sample comprised blood. This sequence joins TRBV7-3 and TRBJ1-2; TRBD1 agrees at 10 bases. In DNA form, the CDR3 reads TGTGCCAGCAGCTTAATTGGGACAGGGGATTATGGCTACACCTTC. Translating gives CASSLIGTGDYGYTF.